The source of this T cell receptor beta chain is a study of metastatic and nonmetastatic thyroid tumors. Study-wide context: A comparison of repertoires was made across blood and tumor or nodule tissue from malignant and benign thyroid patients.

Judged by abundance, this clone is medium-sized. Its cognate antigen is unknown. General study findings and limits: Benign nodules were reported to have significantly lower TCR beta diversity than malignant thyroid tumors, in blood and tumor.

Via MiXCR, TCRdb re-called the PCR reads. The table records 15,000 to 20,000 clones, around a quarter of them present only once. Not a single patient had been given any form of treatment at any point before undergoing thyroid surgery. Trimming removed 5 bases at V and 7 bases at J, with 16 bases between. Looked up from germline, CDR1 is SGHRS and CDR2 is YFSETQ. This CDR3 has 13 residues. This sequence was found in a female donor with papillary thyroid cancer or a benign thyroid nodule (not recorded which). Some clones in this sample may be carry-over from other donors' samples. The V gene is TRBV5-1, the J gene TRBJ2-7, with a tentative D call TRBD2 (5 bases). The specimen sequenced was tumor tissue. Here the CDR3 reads CASREDSYEEQYF. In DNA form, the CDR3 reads TGCGCCAGCAGGGAGGACTCATACGAGGAGCAGTACTTC.